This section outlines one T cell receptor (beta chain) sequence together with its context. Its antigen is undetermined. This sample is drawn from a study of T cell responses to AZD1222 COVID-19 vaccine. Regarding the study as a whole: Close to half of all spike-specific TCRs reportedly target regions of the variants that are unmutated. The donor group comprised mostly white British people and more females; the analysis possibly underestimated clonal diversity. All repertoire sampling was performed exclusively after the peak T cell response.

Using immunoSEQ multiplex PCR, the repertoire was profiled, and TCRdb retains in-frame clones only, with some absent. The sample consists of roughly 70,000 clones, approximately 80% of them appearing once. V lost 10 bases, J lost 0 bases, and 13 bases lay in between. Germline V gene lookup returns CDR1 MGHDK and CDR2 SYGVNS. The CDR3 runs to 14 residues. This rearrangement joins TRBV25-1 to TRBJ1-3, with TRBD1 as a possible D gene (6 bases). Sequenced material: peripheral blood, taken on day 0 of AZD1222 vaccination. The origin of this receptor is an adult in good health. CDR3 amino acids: CATETGPSGNTIYF. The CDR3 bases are TGTGCCACCGAGACAGGACCCTCTGGAAACACCATATATTTT.